This T cell receptor (beta chain) was captured by sequencing in a study of T cell responses to AZD1222 COVID-19 vaccine. The V gene end was trimmed by 7 bases and the J gene end by 4 bases; junction bases not matched to a gene: 7. CDR1 is MDHEN, CDR2 SYDVKM, per germline. The CDR3 runs 15 residues. The data were produced by immunoSEQ multiplex PCR, yet TCRdb's version contains in-frame clones alone and is incomplete. Found here are around 260,000 clones, approximately 93% of them singletons; the top ten hold roughly 0.6%. The J gene is TRBJ2-3, the V gene TRBV28; TRBD2 agrees at 11 bases. The specimen was peripheral blood, collected on day 0 of AZD1222 vaccination. The TCR comes from an adult in good health. In DNA form, the CDR3 reads TGTGCCAGCACCCTACTAGCGGGAGTGGCAGATACGCAGTATTTT. Its translation: CASTLLAGVADTQYF. The full variable domain, its missing parts supplied by reference TRBV28 and TRBJ2-3, is DVKVTQSSRYLVKRTGEKVFLECVQDMDHENMFWYRQDPGLGLRLIYFSYDVKMKEKGDIPEGYSVSREKKERFSLILESASTNQTSMYLCASTLLAGVADTQYFGPGTRLTVL.